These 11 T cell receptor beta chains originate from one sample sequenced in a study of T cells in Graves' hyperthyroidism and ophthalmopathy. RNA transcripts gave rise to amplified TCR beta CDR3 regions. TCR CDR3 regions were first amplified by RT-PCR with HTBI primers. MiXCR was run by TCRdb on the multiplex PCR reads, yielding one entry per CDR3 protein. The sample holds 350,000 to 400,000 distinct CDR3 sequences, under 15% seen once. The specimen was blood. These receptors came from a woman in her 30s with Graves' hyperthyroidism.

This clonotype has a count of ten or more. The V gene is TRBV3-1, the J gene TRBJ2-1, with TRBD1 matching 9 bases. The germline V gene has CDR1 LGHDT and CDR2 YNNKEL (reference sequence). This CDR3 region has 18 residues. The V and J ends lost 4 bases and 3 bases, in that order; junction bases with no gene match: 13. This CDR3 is CASSPTKPGTGNYNEQFF. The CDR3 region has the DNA TGTGCCAGCAGCCCCACAAAACCGGGGACAGGGAACTACAATGAGCAGTTCTTC.

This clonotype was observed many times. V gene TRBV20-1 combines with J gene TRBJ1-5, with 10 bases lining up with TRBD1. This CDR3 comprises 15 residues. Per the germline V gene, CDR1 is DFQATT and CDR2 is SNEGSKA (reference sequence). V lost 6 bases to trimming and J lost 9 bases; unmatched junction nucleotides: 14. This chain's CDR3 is CSATTGGLTGGPQHF. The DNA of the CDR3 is TGCAGTGCAACGACAGGGGGCCTGACTGGTGGGCCCCAGCATTTT.

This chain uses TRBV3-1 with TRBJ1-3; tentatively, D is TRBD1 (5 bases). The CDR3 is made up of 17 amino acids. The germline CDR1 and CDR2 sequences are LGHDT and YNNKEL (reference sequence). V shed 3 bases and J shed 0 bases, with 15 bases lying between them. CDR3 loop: CASSHTRTLISGNTIYF. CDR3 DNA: TGTGCCAGCAGCCATACCCGGACACTAATCTCTGGAAACACCATATATTTT.

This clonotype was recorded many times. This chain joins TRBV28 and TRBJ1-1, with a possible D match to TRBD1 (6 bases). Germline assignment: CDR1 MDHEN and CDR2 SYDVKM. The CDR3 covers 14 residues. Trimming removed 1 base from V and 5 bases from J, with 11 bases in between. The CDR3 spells CASSLSGEGTEAFF. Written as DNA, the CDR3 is TGTGCCAGCAGTTTATCAGGGGAAGGGACTGAAGCTTTCTTT.

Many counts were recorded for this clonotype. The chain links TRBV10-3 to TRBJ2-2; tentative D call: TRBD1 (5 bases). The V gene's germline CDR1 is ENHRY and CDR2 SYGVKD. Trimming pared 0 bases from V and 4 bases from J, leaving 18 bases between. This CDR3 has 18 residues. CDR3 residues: CAISESETAPVITGELFF. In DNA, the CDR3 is TGTGCCATCAGTGAGTCGGAGACAGCCCCCGTGATCACCGGGGAGCTGTTTTTT.

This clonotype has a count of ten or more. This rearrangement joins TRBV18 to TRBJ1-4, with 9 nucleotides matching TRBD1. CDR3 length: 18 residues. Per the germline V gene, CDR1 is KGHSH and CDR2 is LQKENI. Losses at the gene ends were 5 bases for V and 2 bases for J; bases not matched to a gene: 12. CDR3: CASSSLPGQGITNEKLFF. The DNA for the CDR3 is TGTGCCAGCTCATCACTACCGGGACAGGGAATTACTAATGAAAAACTGTTTTTT.

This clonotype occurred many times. CDR3 in DNA: TGCAGTGCCTCGACTAATAGTTACAATGAGCAGTTCTTC. This sequence encodes CSASTNSYNEQFF. The genes are TRBV20-1 and TRBJ2-1; D perhaps matches TRBD2 (5 bases). The germline CDR1 and CDR2 sequences are DFQATT and SNEGSKA (reference sequence). The CDR3 has 13 residues. Trimming removed 6 bases from V and 4 bases from J, with 13 bases in between.

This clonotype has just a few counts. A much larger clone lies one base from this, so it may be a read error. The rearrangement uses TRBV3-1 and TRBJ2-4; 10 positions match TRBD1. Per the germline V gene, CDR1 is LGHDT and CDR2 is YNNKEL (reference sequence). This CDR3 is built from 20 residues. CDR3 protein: CASSHSPPTGTGVTKTIQYF. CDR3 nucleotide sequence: TGTGCCAGCAGTCACTCCCCGCCAACCGGGACAGGGGTCACCAAAACCATTCAGTACTTC.

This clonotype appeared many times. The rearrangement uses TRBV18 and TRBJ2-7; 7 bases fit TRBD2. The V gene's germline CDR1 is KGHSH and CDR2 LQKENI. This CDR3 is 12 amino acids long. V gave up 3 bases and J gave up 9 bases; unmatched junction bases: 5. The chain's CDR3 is CASSPGLAAQYF. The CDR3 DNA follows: TGTGCCAGCTCACCCGGCCTAGCGGCGCAGTACTTC.

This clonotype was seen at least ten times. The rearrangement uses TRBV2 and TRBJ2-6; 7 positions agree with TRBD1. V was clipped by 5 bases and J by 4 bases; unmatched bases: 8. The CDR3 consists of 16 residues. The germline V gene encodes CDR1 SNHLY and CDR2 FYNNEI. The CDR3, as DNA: TGTGCCAGCAGTTCAGCGACAGGGCCCGGGGCCAACGTCCTGACTTTC. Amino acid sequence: CASSSATGPGANVLTF.

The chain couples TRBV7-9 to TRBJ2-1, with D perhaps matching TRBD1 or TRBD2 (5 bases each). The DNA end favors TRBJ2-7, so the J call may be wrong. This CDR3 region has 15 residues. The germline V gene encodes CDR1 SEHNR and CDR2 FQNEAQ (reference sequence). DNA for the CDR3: TGTGCCAGCAGCCCGGGACGGGCCTCCTACAATGAGCAGTACTTC. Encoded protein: CASSPGRASYNEQYF.